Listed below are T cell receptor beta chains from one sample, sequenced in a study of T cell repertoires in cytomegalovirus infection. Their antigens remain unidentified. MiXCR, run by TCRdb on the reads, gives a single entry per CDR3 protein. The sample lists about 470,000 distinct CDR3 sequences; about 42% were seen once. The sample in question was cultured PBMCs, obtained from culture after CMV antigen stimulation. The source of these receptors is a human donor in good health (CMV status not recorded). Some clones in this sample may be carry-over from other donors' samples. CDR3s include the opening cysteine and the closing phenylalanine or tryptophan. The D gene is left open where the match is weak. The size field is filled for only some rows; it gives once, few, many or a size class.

CDR3: CASRLPGGGATEAFF
DNA: TGTGCCAGCAGACTACCCGGGGGGGGGGCAACTGAAGCTTTCTTT
D: .
size: .
V: TRBV7-8
J: TRBJ1-1

CDR3: CASSLAPRRGRGGDYNEQFF
DNA: TGTGCCAGCAGCTTAGCCCCCCGTAGGGGAAGAGGAGGGGACTACAATGAGCAGTTCTTC
D: .
size: many
V: TRBV7-8
J: TRBJ2-1

CDR3: CASSSQDYYEQYF
DNA: TGTGCCAGCAGCTCGCAGGACTACTACGAGCAGTACTTC
D: .
size: .
V: TRBV7-4
J: TRBJ2-7

CDR3: CAGGGTNEKLFF
DNA: TGTGCCGGGGGGGGGACAAATGAAAAACTGTTTTTT
D: .
size: .
V: TRBV7-8
J: TRBJ1-4

CDR3: CASSSGIEDEQFF
DNA: TGTGCCAGCAGCTCCGGGATAGAGGATGAGCAGTTCTTC
D: .
size: .
V: TRBV11-2
J: TRBJ2-1

CDR3: CASSLNGRVTGELFF
DNA: TGTGCCAGCAGCTTAAACGGGAGGGTCACCGGGGAGCTGTTTTTT
D: TRBD2
size: few
V: TRBV7-2
J: TRBJ2-2

CDR3: CASTPSGPTATFYGYTF
DNA: TGTGCCAGTACCCCCTCAGGACCGACCGCTACGTTTTATGGCTACACCTTC
D: .
size: few
V: TRBV19
J: TRBJ1-2

CDR3: CASSQTVDTEAFF
DNA: TGTGCCAGCAGCCAGACAGTAGACACTGAAGCTTTCTTT
D: .
size: .
V: TRBV7-2
J: TRBJ1-1

CDR3: CASSLEGYTEQFF
DNA: TGTGCCAGCAGCTTAGAAGGGTACACCGAGCAGTTCTTC
D: .
size: .
V: TRBV11-2
J: TRBJ2-1

CDR3: CSAKDTADQPQHF
DNA: TGCAGTGCAAAGGACACGGCCGATCAGCCCCAGCATTTT
D: .
size: .
V: TRBV20-1
J: TRBJ1-5

CDR3: CATRRGFTDTQYF
DNA: TGTGCCACCCGTCGGGGGTTCACAGATACGCAGTATTTT
D: .
size: .
V: TRBV6-2/TRBV6-3
J: TRBJ2-3

CDR3: CASSFGSSWGAFF
DNA: TGTGCCAGCAGCTTCGGAAGTTCTTGGGGAGCTTTCTTT
D: .
size: .
V: TRBV7-8
J: TRBJ1-1

CDR3: CASSPSSGDRGTDTQYF
DNA: TGTGCCAGCTCACCCTCCTCGGGGGACAGGGGCACAGATACGCAGTATTTT
D: TRBD1
size: .
V: TRBV18
J: TRBJ2-3

CDR3: CASNLASSVSTQYF
DNA: TGTGCCAGCAACCTGGCCTCGTCCGTCAGTACGCAGTATTTT
D: .
size: .
V: TRBV6-1
J: TRBJ2-3

CDR3: CAISPQRRAGELFF
DNA: TGTGCCATCAGCCCACAGCGTCGCGCCGGGGAGCTGTTTTTT
D: .
size: .
V: TRBV10-3
J: TRBJ2-2

CDR3: CASSRGQIQETQYF
DNA: TGTGCCAGCAGCCGCGGACAGATCCAAGAGACCCAGTACTTC
D: .
size: few
V: TRBV7-3
J: TRBJ2-5

CDR3: CASTDGSGASYEQYF
DNA: TGTGCCAGTACCGACGGATCGGGAGCCTCCTACGAGCAGTACTTC
D: .
size: .
V: TRBV19
J: TRBJ2-7

CDR3: CASSVTGTGTEAFF
DNA: TGTGCCAGCAGTGTAACCGGGACAGGGACTGAAGCTTTCTTT
D: TRBD1
size: .
V: TRBV6-1
J: TRBJ1-1

CDR3: CASSRQLSGRSENTEAFF
DNA: TGTGCCAGCAGCCGACAGCTCTCAGGGAGGAGTGAGAACACTGAAGCTTTCTTT
D: .
size: few
V: TRBV7-8
J: TRBJ1-1

CDR3: CASSINRGTNQPQHF
DNA: TGTGCCAGTAGTATTAACAGGGGGACCAATCAGCCCCAGCATTTT
D: TRBD1
size: few
V: TRBV19
J: TRBJ1-5

CDR3: CASSLRFGGINEKLFF
DNA: TGTGCCAGCAGTTTACGTTTTGGGGGGATCAATGAAAAACTGTTTTTT
D: .
size: once
V: TRBV12-3/TRBV12-4
J: TRBJ1-4

CDR3: CSARKDMNTEAFF
DNA: TGCAGTGCTAGGAAGGACATGAACACTGAAGCTTTCTTT
D: .
size: .
V: TRBV20-1
J: TRBJ1-1

CDR3: CASSLGRILGSIKNSYEQYF
DNA: TGTGCCAGCAGCTTGGGAAGGATTTTGGGGTCAATTAAAAACTCCTACGAGCAGTACTTC
D: .
size: .
V: TRBV11-2
J: TRBJ2-7

CDR3: CASSLKPSSEQYF
DNA: TGTGCCAGCAGCTTAAAGCCATCAAGCGAGCAGTACTTC
D: .
size: few
V: TRBV7-2
J: TRBJ2-7

CDR3: CSVELDRARELFF
DNA: TGCAGCGTCGAACTAGACAGGGCTCGGGAGCTGTTTTTT
D: TRBD1
size: .
V: TRBV29-1
J: TRBJ2-2

CDR3: CASSFIDEAFF
DNA: TGTGCCAGCAGCTTCATTGATGAAGCTTTCTTT
D: .
size: few
V: TRBV7-2
J: TRBJ1-1

CDR3: CATADLGRGGETPLHF
DNA: TGTGCCACCGCTGATCTGGGACGGGGGGGAGAGACACCCCTCCACTTT
D: .
size: .
V: TRBV6-1
J: TRBJ1-6

CDR3: CASRRGQGNEKLFF
DNA: TGTGCCAGCAGAAGGGGACAGGGGAATGAAAAACTGTTTTTT
D: TRBD1
size: .
V: TRBV12-3/TRBV12-4
J: TRBJ1-4

CDR3: CASSLGLAGAGGDTQYF
DNA: TGCGCCAGCAGCCTCGGACTAGCGGGAGCAGGGGGAGATACGCAGTATTTT
D: TRBD2
size: .
V: TRBV4-3
J: TRBJ2-3

CDR3: CASSQGGTGVYGYTF
DNA: TGCGCCAGCAGCCAAGGAGGGACAGGGGTTTATGGCTACACCTTC
D: TRBD1
size: .
V: TRBV4-3
J: TRBJ1-2

CDR3: CASSFQRSHWHGYTF
DNA: TGTGCCAGCAGTTTTCAGAGATCACATTGGCATGGCTACACCTTC
D: .
size: .
V: TRBV12-3/TRBV12-4
J: TRBJ1-2

CDR3: CASSYSSQGDNEQYF
DNA: TGTGCCAGCAGTTACTCGTCCCAGGGAGACAACGAGCAGTACTTC
D: .
size: few
V: TRBV6-5
J: TRBJ2-7

CDR3: CAISDPDRGDTEAFF
DNA: TGTGCCATCAGTGATCCGGACAGGGGAGACACTGAAGCTTTCTTT
D: TRBD1
size: few
V: TRBV10-3
J: TRBJ1-1

CDR3: CASSLDWASGIYEQYF
DNA: TGTGCCAGCAGCTTAGACTGGGCTAGCGGCATCTACGAGCAGTACTTC
D: TRBD2
size: .
V: TRBV7-2
J: TRBJ2-7

CDR3: CSARTANQPQHF
DNA: TGCAGTGCTCGGACAGCGAATCAGCCCCAGCATTTT
D: .
size: .
V: TRBV20-1
J: TRBJ1-5

CDR3: CASSPRGRALQETQYF
DNA: TGTGCCAGCAGTCCCCGCGGAAGGGCGCTCCAAGAGACCCAGTACTTC
D: .
size: few
V: TRBV6-2/TRBV6-3
J: TRBJ2-5